Shown below are 16 T cell receptor beta chains from a single sample sequenced in a study of T-cell memory formation after mild COVID-19. TCRdb called the 5' RACE reads again in MiXCR, with one record for every CDR3 protein. The profile shows under 200,000 distinct CDR3 sequences, 10% to 15% of them singletons. Sample: PBMCs or a T cell subset sorted from them (not recorded which). The receptors were gathered from a man aged 18-30 years who had mild COVID-19 (a few samples of this study predate the infection). Cell type and time point are not known.

The chain has TRBV7-9 and TRBJ2-3; possibly TRBD2 for D (6 bases). The V end lost 6 bases, the J end lost 0 bases, and 16 bases lay between the germline ends. The CDR3 spans 16 residues. The V gene's germline CDR1 is SEHNR and CDR2 FQNEAQ (reference sequence). The CDR3 loop is CASRREQRASTDTQYF. The CDR3 nucleotides read TGTGCCAGCAGGAGAGAACAGCGGGCGAGCACAGATACGCAGTATTTT.

This rearrangement joins TRBV7-2 to TRBJ1-5; D not certain. Germline assignment: CDR1 SGHTA and CDR2 FQGNSA. The CDR3 spans 13 residues. Trimming removed 3 bases at V and 3 bases at J, with 6 bases between. This CDR3 reads CASSFSNNQPQHF. CDR3 nucleotide sequence: TGTGCCAGCAGCTTTTCCAACAATCAGCCCCAGCATTTT.

This clonotype was seen repeatedly, ten times or more. The chain joins TRBV7-9 to TRBJ1-4; no clear D gene. CDR3 length equals 14 residues. Trimming left V 0 bases short and J 0 bases short, with 2 bases between. Germline CDR1 SEHNR, CDR2 FQNEAQ (reference sequence). CDR3 sequence: CASSLAATNEKLFF. In DNA, the CDR3 is TGTGCCAGCAGCTTAGCAGCAACTAATGAAAAACTGTTTTTT.

The chain employs TRBV6-5 and TRBJ2-5, with 12 bases identical to TRBD1. The germline gives CDR1 MNHEY, CDR2 SVGAGI. V dropped 2 bases and J dropped 4; count of bases not matched to a gene: 5. The CDR3 totals 16 residues. CDR3 sequence reads: CASSYGTGGAGETQYF. In DNA form, the CDR3 reads TGTGCCAGCAGTTACGGGACAGGGGGCGCGGGAGAGACCCAGTACTTC.

The chain employs TRBV7-2 and TRBJ2-7; D is unresolved. The germline gives CDR1 SGHTA, CDR2 FQGNSA. The V end was cut by 1 base, the J end by 3 bases, with 10 bases between. This CDR3 comprises 14 residues. The CDR3 DNA reads as TGTGCCAGCAGCTTAGTTCCTACGAACTACGAGCAGTACTTC. This encodes CASSLVPTNYEQYF. The full variable domain, in which reference TRBV7-2 and TRBJ2-7 provide the parts outside the CDR3, is GAGVSQSPSNKVTEKGKDVELRCDPISGHTALYWYRQSLGQGLEFLIYFQGNSAPDKSGLPSDRFSAERTGGSVSTLTIQRTQQEDSAVYLCASSLVPTNYEQYFGPGTRLTVT.

The rearrangement uses TRBV6-1 and TRBJ1-3; D remains ambiguous. The V gene's germline CDR1 is MNHNS and CDR2 SASEGT. The CDR3 runs to 13 residues. Trimming stripped 5 bases from V and 1 base from J, with 6 bases between. CDR3 sequence reads: CASSPQSGNTIYF. Written as DNA, the CDR3 is TGTGCCAGCAGTCCACAATCTGGAAACACCATATATTTT.

The chain links TRBV12-3 or TRBV12-4 to TRBJ2-2; D not resolved. V was cut by 5 bases and J by 5 bases, with 9 bases left in between. The CDR3 extends over 13 amino acids. The CDR3 reads CASSPRRTGELFF. The DNA for the CDR3 is TGTGCCAGCAGTCCCCGTCGGACCGGGGAGCTGTTTTTT.

The J gene is TRBJ2-3, the V gene TRBV7-2; D possibly corresponds to TRBD1 (6 bases). Trimming removed 4 bases at V and 5 bases at J, with 13 bases between. This CDR3 is built from 14 residues. The germline V gene encodes CDR1 SGHTA and CDR2 FQGNSA. In DNA, the CDR3 is TGTGCCAGCAGCTGGGGGCCAGGTGAAGATACGCAGTATTTT. Translated: CASSWGPGEDTQYF.

This clonotype was recorded at least ten times. The rearrangement links TRBV29-1 to TRBJ2-1; D is tentatively TRBD1 or TRBD2 (5 bases each). Germline V CDR1 and CDR2: SQVTM, ANQGSEA. Trimming cost V 8 bases and J 4 bases, with 12 bases left between them. The CDR3 contains 12 residues. This CDR3 is CSSGTEYNEQFF. Here the CDR3 DNA reads TGCAGCTCCGGGACGGAGTACAATGAGCAGTTCTTC.

This clonotype came up many times. The chain is built from TRBV20-1 and TRBJ2-7; D may be TRBD2 (5 bases). Germline CDR1 and CDR2: DFQATT and SNEGSKA (reference sequence). The CDR3 sequence is 14 residues long. The V end lost 2 bases, the J end lost 3 bases, and 14 bases lay between the germline ends. The CDR3 coding sequence is TGCAGTGCTAGACCTGTGGACTCGCGCTACGAGCAGTACGTC. Translation gives CSARPVDSRYEQYV.

This clonotype was observed a handful of times. The chain has TRBV28 and TRBJ2-3; no clear D. The CDR3 is made up of 12 amino acids. With 1 base removed from V and 7 bases from J, the gap between germline ends came to 6 bases. Germline assignment: CDR1 MDHEN and CDR2 SYDVKM. Here the CDR3 DNA reads TGTGCCAGCAGTTTATCCCTTAATACGCAGTATTTT. Translated: CASSLSLNTQYF.

This chain connects TRBV18 to TRBJ1-2; TRBD1 aligns across 8 bases. The V gene end was trimmed by 1 base and the J gene end by 6 bases; junction bases not matched to a gene: 7. The CDR3 loop spans 15 amino acids. Germline CDR1 KGHSH, CDR2 LQKENI. CDR3 DNA sequence: TGTGCCAGCTCACCACTACCGGGACAGGATGATGGCTACACCTTC. Protein sequence: CASSPLPGQDDGYTF.

This clonotype came up a few times. The V call is TRBV5-1, the J call TRBJ2-2, with 7 bases aligning to TRBD2. After removal of 3 bases from V and 4 bases from J, the junction contained 6 bases not matched to a gene. CDR1 and CDR2 (germline): SGHRS, YFSETQ. This CDR3 is built from 15 residues. CDR3 sequence (DNA): TGCGCCAGCAGCTCGGGACTAACACCCACCGGGGAGCTGTTTTTT. This sequence encodes CASSSGLTPTGELFF.

This chain connects TRBV6-5 to TRBJ2-1, with TRBD1 identical over 8 bases. The V and J ends lost 8 bases and 6 bases, in that order; junction bases with no gene match: 9. The CDR3 loop spans 14 amino acids. The germline gives CDR1 MNHEY, CDR2 SVGAGI. CDR3 coding DNA: TGTGCCAGCGGAGACAGGGGCCAGGTCAATGAGCAGTTCTTC. Protein product: CASGDRGQVNEQFF.

This clonotype was detected only a few times. The gene calls are TRBV6-6 and TRBJ1-5, with 10 positions matching TRBD1. Losses at the gene ends were 3 bases for V and 4 bases for J; bases not matched to a gene: 3. The germline V gene has CDR1 MNHNY and CDR2 SVGAGI (reference sequence). The CDR3 loop spans 15 amino acids. CDR3 protein: CASSYGQGGNQPQHF. As DNA, the CDR3 is TGTGCCAGCAGTTATGGACAGGGGGGGAATCAGCCCCAGCATTTT.

The chain couples TRBV12-3 or TRBV12-4 to TRBJ2-1, with a tentative D call TRBD1 (5 bases). The CDR3 contains 17 residues. The V gene lost 1 base and the J gene lost 0 bases, with 13 bases spanning the gap. The CDR3 nucleotides read TGTGCCAGCAGTTTAGGAGACCGTAGGGGCTCCTACAATGAGCAGTTCTTC. Translating it yields CASSLGDRRGSYNEQFF.